The subject of this entry is one TCR beta chain. Its specificity is unknown. These data come from a study of T cell responses to AZD1222 COVID-19 vaccine. Unmatched junction bases numbered 4, after V lost 4 bases and J lost 5 bases. CDR3 length: 15 residues. CDR1 and CDR2 (germline): SGHAT, FQNNGV. The study's findings and limits: In a largely white British group with more females than males, clonal diversity was possibly underestimated. Repertoires in all cases were sampled only once the peak T cell response had passed. Spike regions recognized by vaccine-associated CD4 TCRs spanned the protein, led by 160-218 and 743-854.

Sequenced by immunoSEQ multiplex PCR; TCRdb stores in-frame clones only, minus some. The sample includes 120,000 or so clones, more than 75% of them seen just once. Sequenced here: peripheral blood, sampled on day 0 of AZD1222 vaccination. The source is an adult in good health. The chain is built from TRBV11-2 and TRBJ2-2, with 10 bases fitting TRBD1. The CDR3 bases are TGTGCCAGCAGCTCACGGACAGGGGGGACCGGGGAGCTGTTTTTT. Its protein product is CASSSRTGGTGELFF.